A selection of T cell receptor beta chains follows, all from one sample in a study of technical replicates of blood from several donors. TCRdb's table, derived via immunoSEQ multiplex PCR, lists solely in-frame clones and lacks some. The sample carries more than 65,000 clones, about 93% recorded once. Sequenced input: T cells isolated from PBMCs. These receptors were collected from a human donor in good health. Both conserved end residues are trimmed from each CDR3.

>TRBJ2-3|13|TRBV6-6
ASSYLAGDPDTQY
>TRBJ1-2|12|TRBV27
ASSLGQGAYGYT
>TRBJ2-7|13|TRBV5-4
ASSLVQGPTYEQY
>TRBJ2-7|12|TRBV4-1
ASSPDRTHYEQY
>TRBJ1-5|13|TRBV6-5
ASSYRGGSNQPQH
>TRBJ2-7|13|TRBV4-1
ASSLILGQSDEQY
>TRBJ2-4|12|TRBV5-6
ASSYRLRDNIQY
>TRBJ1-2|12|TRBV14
ASSDRGMHYGYT
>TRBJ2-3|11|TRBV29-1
SVAPGVSDTQY
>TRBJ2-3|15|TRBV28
ASSLSSSPLSTDTQY
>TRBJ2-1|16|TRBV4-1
ASSQDQGPTSGYNEQF
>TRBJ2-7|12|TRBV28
ASSSPGGSYEQY
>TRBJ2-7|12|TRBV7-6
ASSLGVVSYEQY
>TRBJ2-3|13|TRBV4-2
ASSQKGGGADTQY
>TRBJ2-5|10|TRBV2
ASSDPGIDQY
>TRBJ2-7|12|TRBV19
ASSSTDTSYEQY
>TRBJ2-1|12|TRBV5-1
ASSPVAGGNEQF
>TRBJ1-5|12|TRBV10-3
AISADRSTQPQH
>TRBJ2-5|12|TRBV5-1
ASSSNRVQETQY
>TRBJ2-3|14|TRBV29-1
SVVDTSGSSPDTQY
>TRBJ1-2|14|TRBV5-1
ASSLPGGAAIGGYT
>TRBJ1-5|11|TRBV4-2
ASGTGYNQPQH
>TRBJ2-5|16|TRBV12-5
ASGLVGVGTPGRETQY
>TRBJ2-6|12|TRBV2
ASNRVVGANVLT
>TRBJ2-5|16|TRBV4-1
ASSQSRQGLMSQETQY
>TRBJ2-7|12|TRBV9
ASSKTGGLYEQY
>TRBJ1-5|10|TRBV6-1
ASKGSDQPQH
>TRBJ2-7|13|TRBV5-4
ASSPGLAGVHEQY
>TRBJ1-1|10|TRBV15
ATSPGRTEAF
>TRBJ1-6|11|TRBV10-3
AIATLGGSPLH
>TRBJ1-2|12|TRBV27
ASTPGGGNYGYT
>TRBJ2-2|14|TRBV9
ASSEGTDLNTGELF
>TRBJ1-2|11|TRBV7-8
ASSLRVNYGYT
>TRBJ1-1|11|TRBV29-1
SVERGMNTEAF